The rows below give T cell receptor beta chains drawn from one sample of a study of a mutant IDH1 vaccine in newly diagnosed glioma. TCRdb's copy holds only in-frame clones and misses some; the assay was immunoSEQ multiplex PCR. The data hold fewer than 70,000 clones, with about 87% observed a single time. These receptors lack a known antigen. The material was PBMCs, obtained from a glioma patient whose treatment included an IDH1 peptide vaccine. The receptors come from a man under 40 with glioma. Each CDR3 is given with its conserved first and last residue. The D gene is left open where the match is weak. The size of a clone is reported for some rows only, either as once, few or many, or as a class for expanded clones.

TRBD2 | TRBJ2-5 | . | TRBV29-1 | TGCAGCTTCCGTATAGCGGGTAGTGTACAGGAGACCCAGTACTTC | CSFRIAGSVQETQYF
. | TRBJ1-6 | few | TRBV7-2 | TGTGCCAGCAGCTTTGCGGAGAATTCACCCCTCCACTTT | CASSFAENSPLHF
. | TRBJ2-3 | . | TRBV28 | TGTGCCAGCAGTGCTGGACGAACGAAGACAGATACGCAGTATTTT | CASSAGRTKTDTQYF
. | TRBJ2-7 | . | TRBV6-1 | TGTGCCAGCATTATGGAGCCCCTTGGTCGGGGCAAGTACTTC | CASIMEPLGRGKYF
TRBD2 | TRBJ2-3 | . | TRBV18 | TGTGCCAGCGTTGGGGGACTAGCGGGAGCCTTGGGGACAGATACGCAGTATTTT | CASVGGLAGALGTDTQYF
TRBD1 | TRBJ2-3 | . | TRBV4-1 | TGCGCCAGCAGCCAAGGGATCACAGGGGTTCGCGCAGATACGCAGTATTTT | CASSQGITGVRADTQYF
. | TRBJ2-7 | few | TRBV10-1 | TGCGCCAGCAAAGGCGGCTACGAGCAGTACTTC | CASKGGYEQYF
. | TRBJ2-3 | . | TRBV29-1 | TGCAGCGTTGAGTGGGCAGACTCTCGCACAGATACGCAGTATTTT | CSVEWADSRTDTQYF
. | TRBJ1-1 | once | TRBV4-2 | TGTGCCAGCAGCCAAGCTGGGAACGGGATGAACACTGAAGCTTTCTTT | CASSQAGNGMNTEAFF
. | TRBJ1-2 | . | TRBV4-3 | TGCGCCAGCAGCCAAGGTGGGCATGGCTACACCTTC | CASSQGGHGYTF
. | TRBJ2-7 | . | TRBV9 | TGTGCCAGCAGCGTAGCTCCAGGGGCGTACGAGCAGTACTTC | CASSVAPGAYEQYF
. | TRBJ1-2 | . | TRBV27 | TGTGCCAGCAGTTCGACAGGCTATGGCTACACCTTC | CASSSTGYGYTF
. | TRBJ1-1 | . | TRBV5-8 | TGTGCCAGCAGCTTTGGACAGCCCAACACTGAAGCTTTCTTT | CASSFGQPNTEAFF
. | TRBJ1-1 | . | TRBV18 | TGTGCCAGCTCACCACAGGGTGGGAAAAACACTGAAGCTTTCTTT | CASSPQGGKNTEAFF
. | TRBJ2-1 | . | TRBV7-9 | TGTGCCAGCAGTCCTCAGGCGGTTAGCTCCTACAATGAGCAGTTCTTC | CASSPQAVSSYNEQFF
TRBD2 | TRBJ2-5 | . | TRBV27 | TGTGCCAGCAGAAAACTAGCGGCCCAAGAGACCCAGTACTTC | CASRKLAAQETQYF
TRBD2 | TRBJ2-1 | . | TRBV7-6 | TGTGCCAGCAGCTTGGCCCTGGGACTAGCGGGAGAATCCTACAATGAGCAGTTCTTC | CASSLALGLAGESYNEQFF
TRBD1 | TRBJ1-2 | . | TRBV30 | TGTGCCTGGGGACAGGGGAGTTGGGTCTATGGCTACACCTTC | CAWGQGSWVYGYTF
. | TRBJ2-6 | . | TRBV19 | TGTGCCAGTAGTTTGTATGGGCAGTCCTCTGGGGCCAACGTCCTGACTTTC | CASSLYGQSSGANVLTF
. | TRBJ2-1 | . | TRBV5-4 | TGTGCCAGCAGCGTCGGGACATCCTCCTACAATGAGCAGTTCTTC | CASSVGTSSYNEQFF
. | TRBJ1-3 | . | TRBV10-3 | TGTGCCATCAGCCCACAGGGAGGTCCACCCTCTGGAAACACCATATATTTT | CAISPQGGPPSGNTIYF
. | TRBJ1-2 | . | TRBV6-5 | TGTGCCAGCAGTTACGGGGCAGCCCCCGGAAGCTACACCTTC | CASSYGAAPGSYTF
. | TRBJ1-1 | . | TRBV5-4 | TGTGCCAGCAGGTCTGGGGAGGTGAACACTGAAGCTTTCTTT | CASRSGEVNTEAFF
. | TRBJ2-3 | . | TRBV15 | TGTGCCACCAGCGTTCCTGCGGATACGCAGTATTTT | CATSVPADTQYF
. | TRBJ2-5 | . | TRBV19 | TGTGCCAGTAGTGCGCGATTCGGGATCCAAGAGACCCAGTACTTC | CASSARFGIQETQYF
. | TRBJ1-1 | . | TRBV19 | TGTGCCAGTAGTGTATTTGGGCAGGGAAAAACTGAAGCTTTCTTT | CASSVFGQGKTEAFF
. | TRBJ2-2 | . | TRBV2 | TGTGCCAGCAGTGAAGAGGCAATAGCGAGCACCGGGGAGCTGTTTTTT | CASSEEAIASTGELFF
. | TRBJ1-1 | . | TRBV5-6 | TGTGCCAGCAGCTTGGAGAGGGGGACTATGAACACTGAAGCTTTCTTT | CASSLERGTMNTEAFF
. | TRBJ2-1 | few | TRBV9 | TGTGCCAGCAGCGTACGCGGTTACAATGAGCAGTTCTTC | CASSVRGYNEQFF
. | TRBJ2-7 | . | TRBV29-1 | TGCAGCGTTGCCGATCCGTCTCTAGCATACGAGCAGTACTTC | CSVADPSLAYEQYF
TRBD1 | TRBJ1-1 | . | TRBV7-2 | TGTGCCAGCAGCTTAGTAGGGACAGGGGCGAACACTGAAGCTTTCTTT | CASSLVGTGANTEAFF
TRBD1 | TRBJ2-7 | . | TRBV7-2 | TGTGCCAGCAGCTTACAGGGGGACCCCTCCTACGAGCAGTACTTC | CASSLQGDPSYEQYF
. | TRBJ1-1 | few | TRBV19 | TGTGCCAGTAGTACGACAGTACACACTGAAGCTTTCTTT | CASSTTVHTEAFF
. | TRBJ1-2 | . | TRBV6-6 | TGTGCCAGCAAAATATCAGGGAGCTATGGCTACACCTTC | CASKISGSYGYTF
. | TRBJ1-1 | . | TRBV11-3 | TGTGCCAGCAGCTTAGGCAGGGAATCTGAAGCTTTCTTT | CASSLGRESEAFF
. | TRBJ2-5 | once | TRBV5-1 | TGCGCCAGCAGCCTGACAGGACTTCAAGAGACCCAGTACTTC | CASSLTGLQETQYF
. | TRBJ2-1 | . | TRBV5-6 | TGTGCCAGCAGCCCCGGGACGTCCTACAATGAGCAGTTCTTC | CASSPGTSYNEQFF
. | TRBJ1-1 | . | TRBV7-3 | TGTGCCAGCAGCTTAAATGCGGGGCCGATGAACACTGAAGCTTTCTTT | CASSLNAGPMNTEAFF
TRBD1 | TRBJ1-2 | once | TRBV5-4 | TGTGCCAGCAGCTTACCCCCGGGACAGGTCTATGGCTACACCTTC | CASSLPPGQVYGYTF
. | TRBJ2-1 | . | TRBV9 | TGTGCCAGCAGCGTAGAGGGGTTAGGAAACAATGAGCAGTTCTTC | CASSVEGLGNNEQFF